This TCR beta chain was profiled in a study of neurological immune-mediated disorders. The CDR3 runs to 18 residues. Germline trimming cut 5 bases from V and 3 bases from J; bases unmatched to any gene: 12. The V gene's germline CDR1 is SEHNR and CDR2 FQNEAQ (reference sequence). Synthesis of cDNA was performed by 5'RACE using 10-nucleotide random UMIs. TCRdb used MiXCR to reprocess the 5' RACE reads, holding one entry per CDR3 protein. The sample has fewer than 20,000 distinct CDR3 sequences, approximately 14% seen once. Unsorted libraries were generated from 2 million PBMCs held at -80 degrees C. In its sample, this clonotype was seen many times. As yet, its antigen is unknown. Whole-study findings and limits: Expanded clones shared no identical CDR3 amino acid sequences across subjects, which suggested private TCR-beta repertoires in all groups. Falling below healthy controls, multiple sclerosis showed the least TCR clonal expansion, while HTLV-1-associated myelopathy showed the most.

The gene calls are TRBV7-9 and TRBJ2-1; TRBD2 matches 11 bases. Sequences were obtained from PBMCs. This sequence was found in a man in his 60s with HTLV-1-associated myelopathy (HAM/TSP). The CDR3 nucleotides read TGTGCCAGCAGCGGCGGGCTGCTAGCGGGGGGTCGCTACAATGAGCAGTTCTTC. Protein sequence: CASSGGLLAGGRYNEQFF.